Listed below are T cell receptor beta chains from one sample, sequenced in a study of Ad26.COV2.S vaccination and SARS-CoV-2 variants. Using immunoSEQ multiplex PCR, the repertoire was profiled, and TCRdb retains in-frame clones only, with some absent. The sample has some 190,000 clones, around 85% seen once. Specimen: peripheral blood, collected after recovery from COVID-19. The source of these receptors is a human donor who had recovered from COVID-19. CDR3s include the opening cysteine and the closing phenylalanine or tryptophan. D genes are given only for firm matches. The listing skips clone size in some rows; elsewhere it reads once, few, many or a size class.

TRBJ1-1 | - | TRBV3-1/TRBV3-2 | - | CASSQGPNTEAFF | TGTGCCAGCAGCCAAGGCCCGAACACTGAAGCTTTCTTT
TRBJ2-5 | - | TRBV6-1 | - | CASSEALQAGRETQYF | TGTGCCAGCAGTGAAGCGCTTCAGGCGGGAAGGGAGACCCAGTACTTC
TRBJ1-1 | - | TRBV29-1 | - | CSASDRNTEAFF | TGCAGCGCCTCGGACAGGAACACTGAAGCTTTCTTT
TRBJ1-1 | - | TRBV19 | - | CASRDTFDTEAFF | TGTGCCAGTAGAGACACCTTTGACACTGAAGCTTTCTTT
TRBJ1-6 | - | TRBV29-1 | - | CSIRFDRYNSPLHF | TGCAGCATCAGATTCGACAGGTATAATTCACCCCTCCACTTT
TRBJ1-2 | - | TRBV5-4 | - | CASSPGGENGYTF | TGTGCCAGCAGCCCCGGGGGGGAGAATGGCTACACCTTC
TRBJ2-1 | - | TRBV3-1/TRBV3-2 | TRBD2 | CASSPLLAGEGEQFF | TGTGCCAGCAGCCCTCTACTAGCGGGGGAGGGTGAGCAGTTCTTC
TRBJ2-2 | - | TRBV5-1 | - | CASSFTEPLGELFF | TGCGCCAGCAGCTTTACGGAACCTTTGGGGGAGCTGTTTTTT
TRBJ2-3 | - | TRBV7-9 | - | CASSLGGVGTDTQYF | TGTGCCAGCAGCTTAGGGGGGGTCGGCACAGATACGCAGTATTTT
TRBJ2-3 | - | TRBV28 | - | CASRPTGLTDTQYF | TGTGCCAGCAGACCGACAGGACTCACAGATACGCAGTATTTT
TRBJ2-2 | few | TRBV5-4 | TRBD2 | CAISGIGTGELFF | TGTGCCATTAGCGGGATAGGGACCGGGGAGCTGTTTTTT
TRBJ2-3 | - | TRBV2 | TRBD2 | CASTQREGTDTQYF | TGTGCCAGCACTCAGCGGGAGGGCACAGATACGCAGTATTTT
TRBJ2-7 | - | TRBV6-6 | - | CASSATLYEQYF | TGTGCCAGCAGTGCTACCTTGTACGAGCAGTACTTC
TRBJ2-2 | - | TRBV9 | - | CASSEVGLGELFF | TGTGCCAGCAGCGAGGTGGGCCTCGGGGAGCTGTTTTTT
TRBJ2-5 | once | TRBV11-2 | TRBD1 | CASSRGTDFQETQYF | TGTGCCAGCAGCCGAGGGACAGATTTCCAAGAGACCCAGTACTTC
TRBJ2-3 | - | TRBV6-5 | TRBD1 | CASSYSGQGGTDTQYF | TGTGCCAGCAGTTACTCGGGGCAGGGGGGCACAGATACGCAGTATTTT
TRBJ2-5 | - | TRBV6-2/TRBV6-3 | TRBD2 | CASSLTSGGPQVTQYF | TGTGCCAGCAGCCTGACTAGCGGGGGCCCCCAGGTCACCCAGTACTTC
TRBJ1-1 | - | TRBV5-1 | - | CASGGTQGSTEAFF | TGCGCCAGCGGTGGGACCCAGGGAAGCACTGAAGCTTTCTTT
TRBJ2-3 | - | TRBV7-9 | TRBD2 | CASLGLAGDTDTQYF | TGTGCCAGCTTGGGACTAGCGGGGGACACAGATACGCAGTATTTT
TRBJ2-1 | - | TRBV4-2 | TRBD2 | CASSHRRVAGDNEQFF | TGTGCCAGCAGCCACCGGCGGGTAGCGGGAGACAATGAGCAGTTCTTC
TRBJ1-2 | - | TRBV6-1 | - | CASSEGVDNYGYTF | TGTGCCAGCAGTGAAGGGGTGGACAACTATGGCTACACCTTC
TRBJ2-2 | - | TRBV7-9 | - | CASSLDLGDTGELFF | TGTGCCAGCAGCTTAGATCTAGGGGACACCGGGGAGCTGTTTTTT
TRBJ2-1 | - | TRBV4-2 | - | CASSPDGRGNLEQFF | TGTGCCAGCAGCCCTGACGGTCGGGGGAATTTAGAGCAGTTCTTC
TRBJ1-1 | - | TRBV5-4 | - | CASSLGVGNTEAFF | TGTGCCAGCAGCTTGGGCGTAGGGAACACTGAAGCTTTCTTT
TRBJ1-5 | - | TRBV18 | TRBD1 | CASSPPTGTNQPQHF | TGTGCCAGCTCACCCCCGACAGGGACCAATCAGCCCCAGCATTTT
TRBJ2-2 | - | TRBV19 | TRBD2 | CASSLSPGLAGGPGTGELFF | TGTGCCAGTAGTCTCTCGCCCGGACTAGCGGGAGGGCCTGGCACCGGGGAGCTGTTTTTT
TRBJ2-5 | - | TRBV5-1 | - | CASSGGLDQETQYF | TGCGCCAGCAGCGGCGGACTGGACCAAGAGACCCAGTACTTC
TRBJ2-1 | - | TRBV30 | - | CAWSVMRTQFF | TGTGCCTGGAGTGTAATGCGGACTCAGTTCTTC
TRBJ2-1 | - | TRBV7-7 | TRBD2 | CASSPLAGEYNEQFF | TGTGCTAGCAGCCCACTAGCGGGGGAATACAATGAGCAGTTCTTC
TRBJ1-6 | - | TRBV2 | - | CASRIGGTYSPLHF | TGTGCCAGCAGGATAGGGGGGACCTATTCACCCCTCCACTTT
TRBJ2-5 | - | TRBV2 | TRBD1 | CASSRTGAGFGAYF | TGTGCCAGCAGCCGGACAGGGGCAGGGTTTGGAGCTTACTTC
TRBJ2-3 | - | TRBV9 | TRBD1 | CASSVGDRGGTDTQYF | TGTGCCAGCAGCGTAGGGGACAGGGGAGGCACAGATACGCAGTATTTT
TRBJ2-7 | once | TRBV11-2 | - | CASSPRVSGRYNEQYF | TGTGCCAGCAGCCCTCGGGTGTCAGGGCGTTACAACGAGCAGTACTTC
TRBJ1-6 | - | TRBV28 | - | CASSLTGVNSPLHF | TGTGCCAGCAGTTTGACGGGGGTTAATTCACCCCTCCACTTT
TRBJ1-5 | - | TRBV5-6 | - | CASGSRGQPQHF | TGTGCCAGCGGAAGCAGGGGTCAGCCCCAGCATTTT
TRBJ2-3 | few | TRBV6-5 | TRBD1 | CASSSQGADTQYF | TGTGCCAGCAGTTCCCAGGGGGCAGATACGCAGTATTTT
TRBJ2-5 | - | TRBV29-1 | - | CSVGIQETQYF | TGCAGCGTTGGTATACAAGAGACCCAGTACTTC
TRBJ2-7 | - | TRBV7-6 | - | CASSLGGANEQYF | TGTGCCAGCAGCTTAGGGGGAGCGAACGAGCAGTACTTC
TRBJ2-7 | - | TRBV2 | - | CASSYSYEQYF | TGTGCCAGCAGTTATTCCTACGAGCAGTACTTC
TRBJ2-6 | - | TRBV15 | TRBD2 | CATSRGGLAGSSGANVLTF | TGTGCCACCAGCAGAGGTGGACTAGCGGGCAGCTCTGGGGCCAACGTCCTGACTTTC
TRBJ2-1 | - | TRBV19 | TRBD2 | CASSSTRLAGSYNEQFF | TGTGCCAGTAGTTCAACCAGACTAGCGGGCTCCTACAATGAGCAGTTCTTC
TRBJ1-2 | - | TRBV11-2 | TRBD1 | CASSSGTGIYGYTF | TGTGCCAGCAGCTCTGGGACAGGAATCTATGGCTACACCTTC
TRBJ2-2 | - | TRBV11-1 | - | CASSGGTDNTGELFF | TGTGCCAGCAGCGGCGGGACAGACAACACCGGGGAGCTGTTTTTT
TRBJ1-2 | - | TRBV7-9 | - | CASSSPYRALRGYTF | TGTGCCAGCAGCTCGCCCTACAGGGCCCTACGGGGCTACACCTTC
TRBJ2-5 | - | TRBV6-1 | - | CASSDSIQETQYF | TGTGCCAGCAGTGACAGTATACAAGAGACCCAGTACTTC
TRBJ2-1 | - | TRBV2 | - | CASSGEGQGQFF | TGTGCCAGCAGTGGGGAAGGGCAGGGGCAGTTCTTC
TRBJ2-7 | - | TRBV6-1 | TRBD1 | CASSETGGSYEQYF | TGTGCCAGCAGTGAGACAGGGGGCTCCTACGAGCAGTACTTC
TRBJ2-7 | - | TRBV5-1 | TRBD2 | CASSLAGREQYF | TGCGCCAGCAGCTTGGCCGGGAGGGAGCAGTACTTC